This T cell receptor (beta chain) was obtained from a study of T-cell memory formation after mild COVID-19. MiXCR was run by TCRdb on the 5' RACE reads, yielding one entry per CDR3 protein. The sample lists hundreds of thousands of distinct CDR3 sequences, 15% to 20% seen once, with more than 9% in the top ten. Germline-derived CDR1 and CDR2 are DFQATT and SNEGSKA (reference sequence). CDR3 length: 14 amino acids. Trimming took off 6 bases at V and 4 bases at J, with 17 bases between the two ends. This clonotype was detected a few times. This sequence joins TRBV20-1 and TRBJ2-3; D is possibly TRBD1 (5 bases). The sample was PBMCs or a T cell subset sorted from them (not recorded which). The source is an adult woman who had mild COVID-19 (a few samples of this study predate the infection). Cell type and time point are not known. The CDR3 region has the DNA TGCAGTGCCCTCAGGGCTGGAATTGCAGATACGCAGTATTTT. This encodes CSALRAGIADTQYF.